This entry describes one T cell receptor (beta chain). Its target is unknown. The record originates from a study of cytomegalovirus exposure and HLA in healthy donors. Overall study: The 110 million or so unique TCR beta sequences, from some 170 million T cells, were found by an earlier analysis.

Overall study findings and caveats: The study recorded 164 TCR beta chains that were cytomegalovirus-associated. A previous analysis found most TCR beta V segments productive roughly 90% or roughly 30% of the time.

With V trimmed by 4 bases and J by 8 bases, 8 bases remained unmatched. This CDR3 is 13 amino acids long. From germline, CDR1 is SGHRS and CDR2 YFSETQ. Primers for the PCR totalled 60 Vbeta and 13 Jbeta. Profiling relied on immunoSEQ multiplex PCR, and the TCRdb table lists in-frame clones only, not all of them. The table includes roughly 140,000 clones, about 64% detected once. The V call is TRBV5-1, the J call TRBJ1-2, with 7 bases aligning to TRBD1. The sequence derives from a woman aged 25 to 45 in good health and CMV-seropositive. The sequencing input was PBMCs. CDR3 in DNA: TGCGCCAGCAGCCGAACAGGGGCTGAAGGCTACACCTTC. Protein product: CASSRTGAEGYTF.